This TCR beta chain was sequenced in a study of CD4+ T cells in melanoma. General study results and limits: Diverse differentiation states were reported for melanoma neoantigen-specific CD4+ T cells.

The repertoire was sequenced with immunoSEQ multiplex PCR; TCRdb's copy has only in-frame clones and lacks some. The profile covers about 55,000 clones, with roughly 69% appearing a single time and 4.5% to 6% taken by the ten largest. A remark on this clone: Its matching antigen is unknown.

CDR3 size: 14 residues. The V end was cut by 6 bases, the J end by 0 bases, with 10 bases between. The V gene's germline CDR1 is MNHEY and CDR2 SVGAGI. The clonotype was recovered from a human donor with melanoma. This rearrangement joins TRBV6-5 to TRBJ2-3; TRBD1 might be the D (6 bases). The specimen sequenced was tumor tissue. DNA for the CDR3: TGTGCCAGCAGGCGGACAGCTAGCACAGATACGCAGTATTTT. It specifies CASRRTASTDTQYF.